One and the same sample provided the 10 T cell receptor beta chains below, sequenced in a study of CD8+CD57+ T cells in acquired aplastic anemia. Patients included in sequencing had previously demonstrated CD8+CD57+ cell expansion by flow cytometry. For CDR3 and TCR beta VDJ profiling, genomic DNA was the template used. Using its own MiXCR run on the reads, TCRdb lists one record per CDR3 protein. The sample has 200,000 to 300,000 distinct CDR3 sequences; around 43% are singletons. Material: sorted CD4+, CD8+, or CD8+CD57+ T cells (not recorded which) from PBMCs. These receptor sequences come from a human donor with aplastic anemia.

This clonotype was counted between two and nine times. The chain combines TRBV12-5 with TRBJ2-5, with 13 bases fitting TRBD2. V shed 7 bases, J shed 1 base, and the junction held 9 bases outside the gene matches. This CDR3 region has 17 residues. Germline CDR1 and CDR2: LGHNT and FRNRAP. This CDR3 is CASDKGGTSGVQETQYF. The CDR3 DNA reads as TGTGCTAGTGATAAGGGTGGGACTAGCGGGGTCCAAGAGACCCAGTACTTC. The full variable domain, in which reference TRBV12-5 and TRBJ2-5 provide the parts outside the CDR3, is DARVTQTPRHKVTEMGQEVTMRCQPILGHNTVFWYRQTMMQGLELLAYFRNRAPLDDSGMPKDRFSAEMPDATLATLKIQPSEPRDSAVYFCASDKGGTSGVQETQYFGPGTRLLVL.

Points on this clonotype: A single base separates this from a much larger clone, so it may be a read error. V and J are TRBV5-4 and TRBJ2-7; a weak D match, TRBD1 (5 bases). The CDR3 totals 15 residues. The germline CDR1 and CDR2 sequences are SGHNT and YYREEE (reference sequence). V was cut by 1 base and J by 5 bases, with 16 bases left in between. DNA of the CDR3: TGTGCCAGCAGCTTGCGAGCAGGGCCGACCCACGAGCAGTACTTC. As protein: CASSLRAGPTHEQYF.

This clonotype appeared a few times. The chain combines TRBV6-5 with TRBJ2-1; 10 bases match TRBD1. CDR1 MNHEY and CDR2 SVGAGI come from the germline V gene. The CDR3 loop spans 15 amino acids. Trimming took 4 bases from V and 4 from J; bases not matched to a gene: 4. CDR3 DNA: TGTGCCAGCAGTTTTGGGACAGGGGCGTACAATGAGCAGTTCTTC. Protein sequence: CASSFGTGAYNEQFF.

The sample holds many counts of this clonotype. The chain combines TRBV6-4 with TRBJ2-1; TRBD2 matches 7 bases. Germline V gene data show CDR1 as MRHNA and CDR2 as SNTAGT. With V trimmed by 2 bases and J by 6 bases, 10 bases remained unmatched. The length of the CDR3 is 16 residues. The CDR3 nucleotides are TGTGCCAGCAGTGACGTCGTGGCGGGAGAGGTCAATGAGCAGTTCTTC. Translation gives CASSDVVAGEVNEQFF.

In its sample, this clonotype was seen a few times. A much bigger clone sits one base away, suggesting this may be a read error. The J gene is TRBJ1-4, the V gene TRBV7-3; no clear D gene. The germline V gene has CDR1 SGHTA and CDR2 FQGTGA. The CDR3 is 15 residues long. Here the CDR3 reads CASSLIPSENERLFF. The DNA for the CDR3 is TGTGCCAGCAGCTTAATCCCCAGTGAGAATGAAAGACTGTTTTTT.

This clonotype appeared many times. The gene calls are TRBV5-6 and TRBJ2-1; 8 bases align to TRBD2. Germline-derived CDR1 and CDR2 are SGHDT and YYEEEE. The CDR3 is 14 amino acids. V was pared by 6 bases and J by 4 bases, with 6 bases of the junction left unmatched. This chain's CDR3 is CASTLRGGYNEQFF. Here the CDR3 DNA reads TGTGCCAGCACCCTCCGCGGGGGGTACAATGAGCAGTTCTTC.

This clonotype was recorded many times. V and J are TRBV6-6 and TRBJ2-1; tentative D call: TRBD2 (6 bases). The germline gives CDR1 MNHNY, CDR2 SVGAGI (reference sequence). V was cut by 7 bases and J by 5 bases, with 18 bases left in between. CDR3 length: 15 amino acids. The CDR3: CASTSKVGEDNEQFF. CDR3 nucleotides: TGTGCCAGCACATCAAAGGTGGGGGAGGACAATGAGCAGTTCTTC.

The chain combines TRBV25-1 with TRBJ1-3; possible D gene TRBD1, 5 bases. V was trimmed by 6 bases and J by 4 bases, leaving 16 bases between them. The CDR3 is 15 amino acids. Germline CDR1 and CDR2: MGHDK and SYGVNS. CDR3 in amino acids: CASSFVSGMGNTIYF. The CDR3 DNA reads TGTGCCAGCAGCTTCGTGTCAGGGATGGGAAACACCATATATTTT.

This clonotype was observed a few times. A much larger clone lies one base from this, so it may be a read error. This likely comes from a read error, as the CDR3 has no conserved phenylalanine or tryptophan at its end. The rearrangement joins TRBV5-4 to TRBJ2-5; no reliable D call. V shed 3 bases and J shed 2 bases, with 11 bases lying between them. The CDR3 extends over 14 amino acids. Germline V gene lookup returns CDR1 SGHNT and CDR2 YYREEE (reference sequence). CDR3 region: CASSSRGEQETQYS. The CDR3 region has the DNA TGTGCCAGCAGCTCCCGCGGAGAACAAGAGACCCAGTACTCC.

Ten or more counts support this clonotype. The V call is TRBV19, the J call TRBJ2-5; 13 bases map to TRBD2. Germline V gives CDR1 LNHDA, CDR2 SQIVND (reference sequence). With V trimmed by 0 bases and J by 10 bases, 17 bases remained unmatched. The CDR3 covers 19 residues. The CDR3, as DNA: TGTGCCAGTAGTATAGATCCACCAAATCAGACTAGCGGGGGGAAGGGCCAGTACTTC. Translating it yields CASSIDPPNQTSGGKGQYF.